This T cell receptor (beta chain) was profiled in a study of blood T cell repertoires in COVID-19. Study members were between about 18 and 100 years old and lived in over 20 US regions. Libraries were prepared by immunoSEQ multiplex PCR; TCRdb keeps only in-frame clonotypes and omits some of them. The sample contains over 200,000 clones, roughly 84% of which appear only once. There are 16 residues in the CDR3. The V end lost 3 bases, the J end lost 4 bases, and 16 bases lay between the germline ends. Germline V lookup: CDR1 SGHVS, CDR2 FQNEAQ. Sequencing used PBMCs or T cells enriched from blood (not recorded which). The TCR comes from a woman between 40 and 50 years old who had recovered from COVID-19. The V call is TRBV7-8, the J call TRBJ2-1, with D tentatively TRBD2 (6 bases). In nucleotides, the CDR3 is TGTGCCAGCAGCTTCCGCCCGGGGGAGAGATACAATGAGCAGTTCTTC. Its translation: CASSFRPGERYNEQFF.